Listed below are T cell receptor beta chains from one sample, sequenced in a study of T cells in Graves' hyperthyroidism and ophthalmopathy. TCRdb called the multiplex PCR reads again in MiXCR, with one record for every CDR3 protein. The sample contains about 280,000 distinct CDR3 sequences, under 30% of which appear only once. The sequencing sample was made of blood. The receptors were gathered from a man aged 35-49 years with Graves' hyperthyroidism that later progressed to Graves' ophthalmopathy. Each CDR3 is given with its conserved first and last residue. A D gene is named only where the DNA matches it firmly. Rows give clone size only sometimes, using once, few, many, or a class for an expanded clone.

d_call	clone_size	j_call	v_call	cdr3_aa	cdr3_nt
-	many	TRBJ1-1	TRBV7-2	CASSPRLNTEAFF	TGTGCCAGCAGCCCCCGTTTGAACACTGAAGCTTTCTTT
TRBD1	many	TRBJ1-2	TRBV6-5	CASSYSDRGYGYTF	TGTGCCAGCAGTTACTCCGACAGGGGTTATGGCTACACCTTC
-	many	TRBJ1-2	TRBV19	CASSSTGVDTF	TGTGCCAGTAGTAGTACAGGTGTGGATACCTTC
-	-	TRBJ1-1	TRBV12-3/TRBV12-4	CASTLNTEAFF	TGTGCCAGCACCCTGAACACTGAGGCTTTCTTT
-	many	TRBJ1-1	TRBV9	CASSVEGTEAFF	TGTGCCAGCAGCGTAGAGGGGACTGAAGCTTTCTTT
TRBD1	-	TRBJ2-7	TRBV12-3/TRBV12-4	CASSSTGQSYEQYF	TGTGCCAGCAGTTCAACGGGACAGTCCTACGAGCAGTACTTC
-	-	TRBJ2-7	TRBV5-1	CANRDLYEQYF	TGCGCCAACAGGGATTTGTACGAGCAGTACTTC
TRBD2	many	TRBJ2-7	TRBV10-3	CAIRGLAGSYEQYF	TGTGCCATCAGGGGACTAGCGGGTTCCTACGAGCAGTACTTC
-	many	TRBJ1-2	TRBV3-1	CASSHPRERNYGYTF	TGTGCCAGCAGCCACCCTCGGGAGCGAAACTATGGCTACACCTTC
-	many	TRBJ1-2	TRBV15	CATSRDLTPYGYTF	TGTGCCACCAGCAGAGACCTCACCCCCTATGGCTACACCTTC
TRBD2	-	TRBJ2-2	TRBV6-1	CASFRGGTNTGELFF	TGTGCCAGCTTCCGGGGGGGTACGAACACCGGGGAGCTGTTTTTT
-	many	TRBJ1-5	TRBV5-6	CASSSRLSGGVGNQPQHF	TGTGCCAGCAGCTCCCGTTTATCGGGCGGGGTTGGCAATCAGCCCCAGCATTTT
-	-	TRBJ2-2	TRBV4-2	CASSQLRDGTGELFF	TGTGCCAGCAGCCAATTAAGGGACGGTACCGGGGAGCTGTTTTTT
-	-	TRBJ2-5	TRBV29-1	CSVDGGDQETQYF	TGCAGCGTTGATGGAGGGGATCAAGAGACCCAGTACTTC
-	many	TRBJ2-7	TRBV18	CASSERQGPYEQYF	TGTGCCAGCTCAGAACGCCAGGGTCCCTACGAGCAGTACTTC
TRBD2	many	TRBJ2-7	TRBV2	CASREAASGSYEQYF	TGTGCCAGCAGGGAAGCAGCTAGCGGCTCCTACGAGCAGTACTTC
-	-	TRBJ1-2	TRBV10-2	CASSLDVRRGYGYTF	TGTGCCAGCAGCCTAGACGTACGGCGGGGCTATGGCTACACCTTC
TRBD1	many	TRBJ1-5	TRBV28	CASSSATGGWQPQHF	TGTGCCAGCAGTTCCGCAACAGGGGGCTGGCAGCCCCAGCATTTT
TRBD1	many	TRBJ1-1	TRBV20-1	CSALRTGPTEAFF	TGCAGTGCCCTAAGGACAGGCCCCACTGAAGCTTTCTTT
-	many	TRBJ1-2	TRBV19	CASSISGLGYTF	TGTGCCAGTAGTATATCGGGTCTTGGCTACACCTTC
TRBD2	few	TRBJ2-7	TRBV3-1	CASSRHRTSKYEQYF	TGTGCCAGCAGCCGACACAGGACTAGTAAATACGAGCAGTACTTC
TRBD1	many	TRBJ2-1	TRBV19	CASSLDREGEQFF	TGTGCCAGTAGTCTGGACAGGGAAGGAGAGCAGTTCTTC
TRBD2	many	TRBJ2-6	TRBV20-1	CSARPTSGSVSGANVLTF	TGCAGTGCTAGACCGACTAGCGGGAGTGTATCTGGGGCCAACGTCCTGACTTTC
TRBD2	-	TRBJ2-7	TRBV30	CASGLAGDLYEQYF	TGTGCCTCGGGACTAGCGGGAGACCTCTACGAGCAGTACTTC
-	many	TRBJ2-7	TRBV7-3	CASSKNGGQYF	TGTGCCAGCAGCAAGAATGGGGGACAGTACTTC
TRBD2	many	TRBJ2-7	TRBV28	CASSLSASGTRYEQYF	TGTGCCAGCAGCCTCTCGGCTAGCGGGACAAGATACGAGCAGTACTTC
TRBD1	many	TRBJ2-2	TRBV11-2	CASSLNRGNTGELFF	TGTGCCAGCAGCCTTAACAGGGGGAACACCGGGGAGCTGTTTTTT
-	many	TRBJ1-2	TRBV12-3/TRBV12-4	CASSSGLNYGYTF	TGTGCCAGCAGTTCCGGGCTTAACTATGGCTACACCTTC
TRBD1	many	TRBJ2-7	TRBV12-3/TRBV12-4	CASGQGTPYEQYF	TGTGCCAGCGGACAGGGGACACCCTACGAGCAGTACTTC
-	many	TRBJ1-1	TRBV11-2	CASSLVSGSRGEAFF	TGTGCCAGCAGCTTAGTTTCTGGGAGCAGAGGGGAAGCTTTCTTT
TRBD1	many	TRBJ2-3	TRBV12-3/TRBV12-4	CASRTGTASTDTQYF	TGTGCCAGCAGAACCGGGACAGCGAGCACAGATACGCAGTATTTT
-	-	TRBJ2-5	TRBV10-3	CAIALSSVETQYF	TGTGCCATCGCCCTAAGCTCGGTAGAGACCCAGTACTTC
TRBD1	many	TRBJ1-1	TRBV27	CASRAGTGSSNTEAFF	TGTGCCAGCCGGGCCGGGACAGGGAGTAGTAACACTGAAGCTTTCTTT
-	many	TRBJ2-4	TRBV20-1	CSALRQGTNIQYF	TGCAGTGCCCTACGCCAGGGGACAAACATTCAGTACTTC
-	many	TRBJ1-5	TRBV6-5	CASSSAPGTTQPQHF	TGTGCCAGCAGCTCCGCCCCCGGGACCACCCAGCCCCAGCATTTT
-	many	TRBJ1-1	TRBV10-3	CAISEFGRNTEAFF	TGTGCCATCAGTGAATTCGGACGGAACACTGAAGCTTTCTTT
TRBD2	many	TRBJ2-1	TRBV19	CASTGGSYNEQFF	TGTGCCAGTACGGGGGGGTCCTACAATGAGCAGTTCTTC
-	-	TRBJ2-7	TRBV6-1	CASSEEGAGTSYEQYF	TGTGCCAGCAGTGAAGAAGGGGCGGGAACGTCCTACGAGCAGTACTTC